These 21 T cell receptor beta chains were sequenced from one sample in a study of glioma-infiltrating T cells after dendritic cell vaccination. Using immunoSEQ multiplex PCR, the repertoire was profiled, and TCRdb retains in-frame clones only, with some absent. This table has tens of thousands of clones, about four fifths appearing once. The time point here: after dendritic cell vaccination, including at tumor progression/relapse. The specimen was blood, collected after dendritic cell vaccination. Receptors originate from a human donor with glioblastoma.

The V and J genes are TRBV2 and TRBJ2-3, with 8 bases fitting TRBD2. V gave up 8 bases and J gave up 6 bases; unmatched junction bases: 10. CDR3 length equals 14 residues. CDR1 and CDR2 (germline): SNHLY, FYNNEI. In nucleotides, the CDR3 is TGTGCCAGCTCCAGCGGGGGTTATCAGGATACGCAGTATTTT. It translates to CASSSGGYQDTQYF.

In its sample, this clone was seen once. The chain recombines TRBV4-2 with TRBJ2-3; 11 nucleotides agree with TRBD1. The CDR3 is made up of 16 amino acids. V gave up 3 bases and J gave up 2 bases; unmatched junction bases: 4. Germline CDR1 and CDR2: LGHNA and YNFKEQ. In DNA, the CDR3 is TGTGCCAGCAGCCAGGACAGGGGGCAAGCCACAGATACGCAGTATTTT. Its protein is CASSQDRGQATDTQYF.

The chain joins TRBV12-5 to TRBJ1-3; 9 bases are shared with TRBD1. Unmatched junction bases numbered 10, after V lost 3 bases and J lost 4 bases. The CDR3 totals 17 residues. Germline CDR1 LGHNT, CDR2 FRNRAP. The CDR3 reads CASGFGIRDRVGNTIYF. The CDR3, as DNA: TGTGCTAGTGGTTTTGGAATCCGGGACAGGGTCGGAAACACCATATATTTT.

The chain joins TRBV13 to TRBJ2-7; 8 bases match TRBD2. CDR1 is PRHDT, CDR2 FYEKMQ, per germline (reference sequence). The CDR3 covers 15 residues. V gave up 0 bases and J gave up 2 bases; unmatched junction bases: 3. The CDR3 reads CASSLGRGGTYEQYF. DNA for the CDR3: TGTGCCAGCAGCTTAGGACGGGGGGGTACCTACGAGCAGTACTTC.

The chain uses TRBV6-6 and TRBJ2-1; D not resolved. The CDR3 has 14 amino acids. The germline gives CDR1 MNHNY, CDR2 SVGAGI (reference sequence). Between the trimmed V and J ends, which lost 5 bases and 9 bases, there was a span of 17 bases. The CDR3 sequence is CASSPPGVGGEQFF. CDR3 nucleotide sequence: TGTGCCAGCAGTCCTCCCGGAGTTGGTGGTGAGCAGTTCTTC.

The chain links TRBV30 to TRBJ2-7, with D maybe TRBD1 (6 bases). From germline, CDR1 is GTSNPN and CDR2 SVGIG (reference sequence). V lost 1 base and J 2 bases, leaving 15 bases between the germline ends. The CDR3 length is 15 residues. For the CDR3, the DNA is TGTGCCTGGAGTGATAGGGGGTGGTTGGCCTACGAGCAGTACTTC. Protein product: CAWSDRGWLAYEQYF.

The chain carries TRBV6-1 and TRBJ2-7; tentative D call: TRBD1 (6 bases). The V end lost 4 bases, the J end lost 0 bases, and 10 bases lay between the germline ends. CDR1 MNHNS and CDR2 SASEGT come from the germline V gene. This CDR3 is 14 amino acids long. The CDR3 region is CASSVDRNSYEQYF. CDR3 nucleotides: TGTGCCAGCAGTGTGGACAGAAACTCCTACGAGCAGTACTTC.

The CDR3 DNA sequence: TGTGCCAGCAGCGCCATACAGGGTCGGGTCGCCGGGGAGCTGTTTTTT. Residues: CASSAIQGRVAGELFF. The V gene is TRBV5-4, the J gene TRBJ2-2; D possibly corresponds to TRBD1 (6 bases). Germline lookup yields CDR1 SGHNT and CDR2 YYREEE (reference sequence). The CDR3 runs to 16 residues. V lost 4 bases to trimming and J lost 6 bases, with 19 bases between them.

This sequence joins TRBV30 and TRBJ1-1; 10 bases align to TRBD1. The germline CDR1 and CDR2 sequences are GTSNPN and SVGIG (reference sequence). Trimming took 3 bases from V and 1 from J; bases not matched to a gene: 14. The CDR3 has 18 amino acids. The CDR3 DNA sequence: TGTGCCTGGAGAAGTGGGACAGGGGAAGGACAAGGGAACACTGAAGCTTTCTTT. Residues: CAWRSGTGEGQGNTEAFF.

The CDR3 here is CASSRRHVAGGQNTQYF. The CDR3 nucleotides read TGTGCCAGCAGCCGACGCCACGTGGCGGGGGGGCAGAATACGCAGTATTTT. The rearrangement links TRBV7-2 to TRBJ2-3; 9 nucleotides line up with TRBD2. The V and J ends lost 5 bases and 7 bases, in that order; junction bases with no gene match: 16. CDR3 length: 17 residues. The V gene's germline CDR1 is SGHTA and CDR2 FQGNSA.

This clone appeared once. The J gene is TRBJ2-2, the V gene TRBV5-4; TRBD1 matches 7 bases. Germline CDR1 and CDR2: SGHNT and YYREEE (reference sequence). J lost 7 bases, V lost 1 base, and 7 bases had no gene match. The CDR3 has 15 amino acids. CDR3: CASSLKQGTVGELFF. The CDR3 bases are TGTGCCAGCAGCTTGAAACAGGGGACGGTCGGGGAGCTGTTTTTT.

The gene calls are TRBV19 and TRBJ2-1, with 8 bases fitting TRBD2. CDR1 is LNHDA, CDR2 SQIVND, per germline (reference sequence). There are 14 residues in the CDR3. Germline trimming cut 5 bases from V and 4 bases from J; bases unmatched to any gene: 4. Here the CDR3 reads CASSLGLGYNEQFF. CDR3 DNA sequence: TGTGCCAGTAGTTTGGGACTAGGTTACAATGAGCAGTTCTTC.

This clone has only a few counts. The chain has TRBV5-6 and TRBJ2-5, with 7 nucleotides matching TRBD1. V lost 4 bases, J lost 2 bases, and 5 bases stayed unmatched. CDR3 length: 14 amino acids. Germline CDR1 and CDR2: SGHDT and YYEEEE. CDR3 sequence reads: CASSLGTVQETQYF. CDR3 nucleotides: TGTGCCAGCAGCCTAGGGACAGTTCAAGAGACCCAGTACTTC. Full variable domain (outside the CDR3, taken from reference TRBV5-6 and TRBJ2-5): DAGVTQSPTHLIKTRGQQVTLRCSPKSGHDTVSWYQQALGQGPQFIFQYYEEEERQRGNFPDRFSGHQFPNYSSELNVNALLLGDSALYLCASSLGTVQETQYFGPGTRLLVL.

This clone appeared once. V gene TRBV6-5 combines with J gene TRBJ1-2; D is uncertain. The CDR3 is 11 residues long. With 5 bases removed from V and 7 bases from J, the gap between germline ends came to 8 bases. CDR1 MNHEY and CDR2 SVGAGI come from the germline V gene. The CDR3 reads CASSNGGGYTF. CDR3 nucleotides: TGTGCCAGCAGTAACGGCGGTGGCTACACCTTC.

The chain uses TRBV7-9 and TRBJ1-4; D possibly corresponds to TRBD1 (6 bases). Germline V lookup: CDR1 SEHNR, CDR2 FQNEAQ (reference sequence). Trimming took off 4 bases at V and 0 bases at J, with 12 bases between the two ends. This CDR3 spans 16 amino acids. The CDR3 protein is CASSSDWDTTNEKLFF. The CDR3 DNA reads TGTGCCAGCAGCTCCGATTGGGACACAACTAATGAAAAACTGTTTTTT.

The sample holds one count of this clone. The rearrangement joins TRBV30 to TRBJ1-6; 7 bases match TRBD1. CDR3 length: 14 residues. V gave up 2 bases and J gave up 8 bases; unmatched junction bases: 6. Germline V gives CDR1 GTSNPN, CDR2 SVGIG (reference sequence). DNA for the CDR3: TGTGCCTGGAGTTTCGGACAGGAGGATTCACCCCTCCACTTT. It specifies CAWSFGQEDSPLHF.

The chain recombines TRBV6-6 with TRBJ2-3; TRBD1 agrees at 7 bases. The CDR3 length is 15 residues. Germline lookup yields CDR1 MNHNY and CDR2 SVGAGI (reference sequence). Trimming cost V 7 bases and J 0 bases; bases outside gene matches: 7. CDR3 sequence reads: CASTDRAPSTDTQYF. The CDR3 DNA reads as TGTGCCAGCACAGACAGGGCCCCTAGCACAGATACGCAGTATTTT.

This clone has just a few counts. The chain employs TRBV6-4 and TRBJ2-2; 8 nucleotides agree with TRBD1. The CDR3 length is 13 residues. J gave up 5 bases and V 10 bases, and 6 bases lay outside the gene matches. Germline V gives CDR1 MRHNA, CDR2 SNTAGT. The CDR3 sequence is CATRTGPTGELFF. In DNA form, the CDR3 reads TGTGCCACCCGGACAGGGCCGACCGGGGAGCTGTTTTTT.

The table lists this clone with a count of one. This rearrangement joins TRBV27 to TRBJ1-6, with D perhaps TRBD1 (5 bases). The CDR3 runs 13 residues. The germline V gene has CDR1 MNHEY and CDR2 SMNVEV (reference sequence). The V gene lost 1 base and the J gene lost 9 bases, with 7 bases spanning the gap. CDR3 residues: CASSLYRRSPLHF. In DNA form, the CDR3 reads TGTGCCAGCAGTTTATACAGGCGTTCACCCCTCCACTTT.

The DNA for the CDR3 is TGTGCCAGCAGCTCTTTGTTGGGCTACACCTTC. It encodes CASSSLLGYTF. The gene calls are TRBV7-9 and TRBJ1-2; D is ambiguous. CDR3 length equals 11 residues. Germline-derived CDR1 and CDR2 are SEHNR and FQNEAQ (reference sequence). Trimming took off 4 bases at V and 8 bases at J, with 8 bases between the two ends.

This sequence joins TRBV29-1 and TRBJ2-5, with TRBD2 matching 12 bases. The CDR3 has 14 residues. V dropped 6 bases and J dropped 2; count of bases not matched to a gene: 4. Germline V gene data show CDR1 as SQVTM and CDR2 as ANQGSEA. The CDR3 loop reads CSVTSGGPQETQYF. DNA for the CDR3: TGCAGCGTCACTAGCGGGGGGCCTCAAGAGACCCAGTACTTC.